What follows describes a single T cell receptor (beta chain). What it recognizes is unknown. Sequenced by immunoSEQ multiplex PCR; TCRdb stores in-frame clones only, minus some. Among some 200,000 clones listed, roughly 93% were seen once. This entry comes from a study of T cell responses to AZD1222 COVID-19 vaccine. Study-wide findings and caveats: Targeting of unmutated variant regions was reportedly seen in nearly half of spike-specific TCRs.

V lost 2 bases and J 1 base, leaving 17 bases between the germline ends. CDR3 length: 17 amino acids. The germline gives CDR1 WNHNN, CDR2 SYGVQD (reference sequence). This TCR was recovered from an adult in good health. V usage is TRBV10-1 and J usage is TRBJ2-5; D is ambiguous. The sequences come from peripheral blood, collected on day 0 of AZD1222 vaccination. The CDR3 DNA reads as TGCGCCAGCAGTGAGAAACGGCGGCTAAACACCCAAGAGACCCAGTACTTC. Translation gives CASSEKRRLNTQETQYF.